This passage covers 8 T cell receptor beta chains from one sample sequenced in a study of CD8+ T cells in alopecia areata. Once RNA had been extracted, it was reverse transcribed into cDNA to act as the sequencing template. Data came from immunoSEQ multiplex PCR; TCRdb stores just in-frame clones and leaves some out. The table records 65,000 to 100,000 clones, roughly 50% of them present only once. Sequencing was performed on NKG2D-high CD8+ T cells sorted from blood. The receptors come from a human donor with alopecia areata.

V gene TRBV28 combines with J gene TRBJ2-1, with D tentatively TRBD1 or TRBD2 (5 bases each). CDR1 and CDR2 from the germline V gene are MDHEN and SYDVKM. The CDR3 is made up of 14 amino acids. Trimming took off 3 bases at V and 7 bases at J, with 13 bases between the two ends. In DNA, the CDR3 is TGTGCCAGCAGTTTTATCATCGGGGCGAATGAGCAGTTCTTC. It is translated as CASSFIIGANEQFF.

This clone appeared a single time. J is TRBJ2-1 and V is TRBV7-6; the D gene is possibly TRBD1 (5 bases). CDR3 size: 16 residues. Germline V gene data show CDR1 as SGHVS and CDR2 as FNYEAQ. Trimming shortened V by 5 bases and J by 5 bases, and 19 bases separated the two germline ends. The chain's CDR3 is CASSPTVSGDDNEQFF. CDR3 nucleotide sequence: TGTGCCAGCAGCCCGACAGTTTCCGGCGATGACAATGAGCAGTTCTTC. The variable domain in full, with the rest retrieved from reference TRBV7-6 and TRBJ2-1, is GAGVSQSPRYKVTKRGQDVALRCDPISGHVSLYWYRQALGQGPEFLTYFNYEAQQDKSGLPNDRFSAERPEGSISTLTIQRTEQRDSAMYRCASSPTVSGDDNEQFFGPGTRLTVL.

This clone turned up a few times. This rearrangement joins TRBV19 to TRBJ2-7; possibly TRBD1 or TRBD2 for D (5 bases each). This CDR3 is 15 amino acids long. Germline V gives CDR1 LNHDA, CDR2 SQIVND (reference sequence). Trimming shortened V by 5 bases and J by 0 bases, and 14 bases separated the two germline ends. In DNA form, the CDR3 reads TGTGCCAGTAGTTGGGGAGACAGAGACTCCTACGAGCAGTACTTC. Protein sequence: CASSWGDRDSYEQYF.

This sequence joins TRBV11-2 and TRBJ2-5; D is possibly TRBD2 (6 bases). V was trimmed by 8 bases and J by 1 base, leaving 17 bases between them. Germline CDR1 and CDR2: SGHAT and FQNNGV. There are 15 residues in the CDR3. CDR3 region: CASGPPAGLQETQYF. The CDR3 DNA follows: TGTGCCAGCGGTCCGCCGGCGGGACTCCAAGAGACCCAGTACTTC.

V gene TRBV7-9 combines with J gene TRBJ2-7, with D possibly being TRBD1 (6 bases). V lost 5 bases and J 5 bases, leaving 13 bases between the germline ends. Germline loops: CDR1 SEHNR, CDR2 FQNEAQ (reference sequence). This CDR3 contains 13 residues. CDR3 in amino acids: CASSQSQGNEQYF. CDR3 DNA sequence: TGTGCCAGCAGCCAAAGCCAGGGGAACGAGCAGTACTTC.

The chain recombines TRBV20-1 with TRBJ2-7; D possibly matches TRBD1 or TRBD2 (6 bases each). V dropped 5 bases and J dropped 6 bases, with 11 bases sitting between them. Germline-derived CDR1 and CDR2 are DFQATT and SNEGSKA (reference sequence). The length of the CDR3 is 11 residues. CDR3: CSAEEGGEQYF. The CDR3, as DNA: TGCAGTGCTGAGGAGGGGGGCGAGCAGTACTTC.

The chain has TRBV28 and TRBJ2-2; D is undetermined. This CDR3 comprises 10 residues. Germline lookup yields CDR1 MDHEN and CDR2 SYDVKM. The V gene lost 6 bases and the J gene lost 9 bases, with 5 bases spanning the gap. The CDR3 region has the DNA TGTGCCAGCAGCGCGAGGGAGCTGTTTTTT. This codes for CASSARELFF.

The genes are TRBV30 and TRBJ2-1, with 9 bases aligning to TRBD1. Losses at the gene ends were 1 base for V and 7 bases for J; bases not matched to a gene: 5. This CDR3 is 14 amino acids long. Germline CDR1 reads GTSNPN; CDR2 reads SVGIG (reference sequence). The CDR3 nucleotides are TGTGCCTGGAGTGGGGGGACAGGGCCGAATGAGCAGTTCTTC. Its protein is CAWSGGTGPNEQFF.